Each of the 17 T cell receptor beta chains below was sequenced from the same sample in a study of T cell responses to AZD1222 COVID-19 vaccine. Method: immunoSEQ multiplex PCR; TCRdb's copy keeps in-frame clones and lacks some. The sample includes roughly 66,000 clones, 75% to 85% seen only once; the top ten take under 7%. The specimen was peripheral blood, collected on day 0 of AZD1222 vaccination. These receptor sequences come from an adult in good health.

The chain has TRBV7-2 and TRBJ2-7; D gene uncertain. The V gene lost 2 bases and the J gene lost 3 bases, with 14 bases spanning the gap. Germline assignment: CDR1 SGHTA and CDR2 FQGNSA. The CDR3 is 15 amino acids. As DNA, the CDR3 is TGTGCCAGCAGCTTATTGGCAGGTTTCGTCTACGAGCAGTACTTC. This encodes CASSLLAGFVYEQYF.

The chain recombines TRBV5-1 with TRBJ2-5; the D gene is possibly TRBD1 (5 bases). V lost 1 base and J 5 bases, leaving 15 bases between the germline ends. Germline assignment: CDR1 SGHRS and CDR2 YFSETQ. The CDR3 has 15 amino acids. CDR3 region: CASSLRPGMMETQYF. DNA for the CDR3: TGCGCCAGCAGCTTGAGGCCAGGGATGATGGAGACCCAGTACTTC.

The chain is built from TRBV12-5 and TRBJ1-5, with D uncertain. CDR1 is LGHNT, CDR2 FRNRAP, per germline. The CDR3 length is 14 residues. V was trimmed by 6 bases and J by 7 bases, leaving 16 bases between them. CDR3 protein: CASGREGFEQPQHF. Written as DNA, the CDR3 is TGTGCTAGTGGCCGAGAGGGTTTCGAGCAGCCCCAGCATTTT. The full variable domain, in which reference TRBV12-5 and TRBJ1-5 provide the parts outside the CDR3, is DARVTQTPRHKVTEMGQEVTMRCQPILGHNTVFWYRQTMMQGLELLAYFRNRAPLDDSGMPKDRFSAEMPDATLATLKIQPSEPRDSAVYFCASGREGFEQPQHFGDGTRLSIL.

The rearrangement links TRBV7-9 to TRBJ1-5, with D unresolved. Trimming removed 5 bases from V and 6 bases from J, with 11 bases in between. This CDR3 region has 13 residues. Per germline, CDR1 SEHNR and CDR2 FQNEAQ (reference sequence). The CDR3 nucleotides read TGTGCCAGCAGCAACGGGATGGGTCAGCCCCAGCATTTT. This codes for CASSNGMGQPQHF.

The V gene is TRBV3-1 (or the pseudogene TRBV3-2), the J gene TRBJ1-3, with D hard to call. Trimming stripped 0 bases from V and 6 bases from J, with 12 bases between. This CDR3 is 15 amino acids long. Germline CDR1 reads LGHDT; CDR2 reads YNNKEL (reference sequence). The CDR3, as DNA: TGTGCCAGCAGCCAAGATCGAATGCCAGTAAACACCATATATTTT. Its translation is CASSQDRMPVNTIYF.

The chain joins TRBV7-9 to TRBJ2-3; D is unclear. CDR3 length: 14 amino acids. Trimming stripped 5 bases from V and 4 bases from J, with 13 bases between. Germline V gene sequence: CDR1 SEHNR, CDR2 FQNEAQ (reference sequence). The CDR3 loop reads CASSPPLRPDTQYF. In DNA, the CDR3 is TGTGCCAGCAGCCCCCCCCTAAGACCAGATACGCAGTATTTT.

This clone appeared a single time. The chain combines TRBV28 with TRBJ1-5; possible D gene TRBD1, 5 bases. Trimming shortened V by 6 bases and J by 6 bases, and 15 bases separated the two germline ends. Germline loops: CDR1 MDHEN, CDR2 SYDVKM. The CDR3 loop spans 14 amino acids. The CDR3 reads CASRDLGEGQPQHF. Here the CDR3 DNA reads TGTGCCAGCAGGGATTTGGGGGAGGGTCAGCCCCAGCATTTT. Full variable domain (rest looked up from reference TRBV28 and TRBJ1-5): DVKVTQSSRYLVKRTGEKVFLECVQDMDHENMFWYRQDPGLGLRLIYFSYDVKMKEKGDIPEGYSVSREKKERFSLILESASTNQTSMYLCASRDLGEGQPQHFGDGTRLSIL.

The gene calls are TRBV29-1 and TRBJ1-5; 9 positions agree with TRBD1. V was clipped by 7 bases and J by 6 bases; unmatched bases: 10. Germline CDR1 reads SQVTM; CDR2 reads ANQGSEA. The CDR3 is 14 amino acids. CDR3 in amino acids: CSGSRDRVRQPQHF. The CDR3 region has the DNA TGCAGCGGAAGCCGGGACAGGGTTCGTCAGCCCCAGCATTTT. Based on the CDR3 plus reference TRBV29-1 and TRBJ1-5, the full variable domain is SAVISQKPSRDICQRGTSLTIQCQVDSQVTMMFWYRQQPGQSLTLIATANQGSEATYESGFVIDKFPISRPNLTFSTLTVSNMSPEDSSIYLCSGSRDRVRQPQHFGDGTRLSIL.

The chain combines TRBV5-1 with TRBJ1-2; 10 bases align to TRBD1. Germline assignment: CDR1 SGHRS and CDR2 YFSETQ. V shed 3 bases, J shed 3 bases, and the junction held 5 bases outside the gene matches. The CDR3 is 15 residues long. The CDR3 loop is CASSSLTGGDYGYTF. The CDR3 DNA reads TGCGCCAGCAGCTCGCTGACAGGGGGCGACTATGGCTACACCTTC. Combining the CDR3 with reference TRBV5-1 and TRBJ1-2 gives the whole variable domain KAGVTQTPRYLIKTRGQQVTLSCSPISGHRSVSWYQQTPGQGLQFLFEYFSETQRNKGNFPGRFSGRQFSNSRSEMNVSTLELGDSALYLCASSSLTGGDYGYTFGSGTRLTVV.

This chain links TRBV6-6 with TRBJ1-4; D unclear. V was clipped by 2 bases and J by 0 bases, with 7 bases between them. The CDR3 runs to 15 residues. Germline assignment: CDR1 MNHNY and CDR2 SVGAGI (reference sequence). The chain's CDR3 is CASSYDGTTNEKLFF. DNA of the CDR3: TGTGCCAGCAGTTACGACGGGACAACTAATGAAAAACTGTTTTTT.

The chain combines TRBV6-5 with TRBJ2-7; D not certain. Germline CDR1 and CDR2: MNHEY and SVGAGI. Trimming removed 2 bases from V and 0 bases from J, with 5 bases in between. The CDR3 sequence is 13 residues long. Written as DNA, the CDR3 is TGTGCCAGCAGTTACATTGGCTCCTACGAGCAGTACTTC. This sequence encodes CASSYIGSYEQYF.

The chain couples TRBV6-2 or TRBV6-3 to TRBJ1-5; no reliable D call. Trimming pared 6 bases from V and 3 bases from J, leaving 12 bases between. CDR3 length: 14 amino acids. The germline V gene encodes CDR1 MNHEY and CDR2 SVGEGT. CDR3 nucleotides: TGTGCCAGCAGCCCTGGACGGATCAATCAGCCCCAGCATTTT. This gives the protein CASSPGRINQPQHF.

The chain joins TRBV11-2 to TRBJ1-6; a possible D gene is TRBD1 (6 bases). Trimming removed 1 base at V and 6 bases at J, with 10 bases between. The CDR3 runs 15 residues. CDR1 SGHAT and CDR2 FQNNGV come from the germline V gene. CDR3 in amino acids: CASSLGRGGNSPLHF. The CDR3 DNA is TGTGCCAGCAGCTTAGGCAGGGGCGGTAATTCACCCCTCCACTTT.

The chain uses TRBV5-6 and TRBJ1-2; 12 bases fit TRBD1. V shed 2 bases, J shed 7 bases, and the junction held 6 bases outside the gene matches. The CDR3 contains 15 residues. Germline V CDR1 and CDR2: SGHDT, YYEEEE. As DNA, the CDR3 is TGTGCCAGCAGCTTCCGGGACAGGGGGCGAGGTGGCTACACCTTC. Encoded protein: CASSFRDRGRGGYTF. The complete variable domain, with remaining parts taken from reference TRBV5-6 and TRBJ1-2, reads DAGVTQSPTHLIKTRGQQVTLRCSPKSGHDTVSWYQQALGQGPQFIFQYYEEEERQRGNFPDRFSGHQFPNYSSELNVNALLLGDSALYLCASSFRDRGRGGYTFGSGTRLTVV.

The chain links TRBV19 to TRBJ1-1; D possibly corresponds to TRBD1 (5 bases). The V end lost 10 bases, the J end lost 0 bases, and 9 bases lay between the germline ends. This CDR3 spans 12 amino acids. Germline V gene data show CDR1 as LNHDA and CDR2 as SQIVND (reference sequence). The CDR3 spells CATWGVNTEAFF. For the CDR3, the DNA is TGTGCCACTTGGGGGGTGAACACTGAAGCTTTCTTT.

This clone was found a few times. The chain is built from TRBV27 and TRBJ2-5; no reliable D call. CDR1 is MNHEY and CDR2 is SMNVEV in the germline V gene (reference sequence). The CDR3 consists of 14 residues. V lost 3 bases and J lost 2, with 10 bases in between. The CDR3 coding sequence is TGTGCCAGCAGTTTCCTGGACCAACAAGAGACCCAGTACTTC. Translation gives CASSFLDQQETQYF.

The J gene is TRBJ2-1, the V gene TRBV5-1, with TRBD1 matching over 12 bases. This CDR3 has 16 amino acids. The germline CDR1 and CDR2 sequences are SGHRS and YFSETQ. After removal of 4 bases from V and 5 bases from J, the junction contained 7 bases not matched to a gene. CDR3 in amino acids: CASSSIRDRGHNEQFF. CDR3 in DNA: TGCGCCAGCAGCAGTATCCGGGACAGGGGGCACAATGAGCAGTTCTTC. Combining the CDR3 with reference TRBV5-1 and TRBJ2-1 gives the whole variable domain KAGVTQTPRYLIKTRGQQVTLSCSPISGHRSVSWYQQTPGQGLQFLFEYFSETQRNKGNFPGRFSGRQFSNSRSEMNVSTLELGDSALYLCASSSIRDRGHNEQFFGPGTRLTVL.